The 27 T cell receptor beta chains listed next were all sequenced from one sample in a study of cytomegalovirus exposure and HLA in healthy donors. The PCR ran on 60 Vbeta and 13 Jbeta primers. Some clones are missing from TCRdb's copy, which holds only in-frame ones; the method was immunoSEQ multiplex PCR. The sample gives roughly 150,000 clones, around 83% of which show up once; 2.5% is in the top ten. The source material was PBMCs. The source is a man aged 25 to 40 in good health and CMV-seropositive.

The chain employs TRBV28 and TRBJ2-7; the match to TRBD2 covers 7 bases. V shed 3 bases and J 2 bases; nucleotides not matched to a gene: 13. The CDR3 is made up of 17 amino acids. Germline loops: CDR1 MDHEN, CDR2 SYDVKM. The CDR3, as DNA: TGTGCCAGCAGTTTGTTTCTAGCGGACTTATCAACCTACGAGCAGTACGTC. Residues: CASSLFLADLSTYEQYV.

This clone was seen a few times. This sequence joins TRBV2 and TRBJ2-7, with a weak D call TRBD1 (6 bases). V lost 5 bases and J 6 bases, leaving 11 bases between the germline ends. The germline V gene encodes CDR1 SNHLY and CDR2 FYNNEI. The CDR3 contains 12 residues. CDR3 residues: CASSLQGFEQYV. Written as DNA, the CDR3 is TGTGCCAGCAGTTTACAGGGATTCGAGCAGTACGTC.

This clone was detected a few times. The V and J genes are TRBV5-6 and TRBJ1-2, with D perhaps matching TRBD1 (6 bases). The germline V gene has CDR1 SGHDT and CDR2 YYEEEE. CDR3 length: 13 residues. V lost 3 bases and J lost 2, with 8 bases in between. This chain's CDR3 is CASSWTENYGYTF. As DNA, the CDR3 is TGTGCCAGCAGCTGGACAGAGAACTATGGCTACACCTTC.

The V call is TRBV11-2, the J call TRBJ2-7; unclear D gene. This CDR3 has 14 residues. Germline CDR1 reads SGHAT; CDR2 reads FQNNGV. Trimming shortened V by 5 bases and J by 3 bases, and 14 bases separated the two germline ends. As DNA, the CDR3 is TGTGCCAGCAGCGCCTCCGGGTTAAACTACGAGCAGTACTTC. As protein: CASSASGLNYEQYF.

This rearrangement joins TRBV7-8 to TRBJ2-1, with TRBD1 identical over 8 bases. CDR3 length: 18 amino acids. CDR1 SGHVS and CDR2 FQNEAQ come from the germline V gene. With 1 base clipped from V and 8 bases from J, the junction kept 16 bases outside the gene matches. As DNA, the CDR3 is TGTGCCAGCAGCTTAGTTAGGGCGGGACAGGAGGTGATATATGAGCAGTTCTTC. Encoded protein: CASSLVRAGQEVIYEQFF.

The chain recombines TRBV2 with TRBJ2-5, with D tentatively TRBD1 (5 bases). V lost 4 bases and J lost 4, with 7 bases in between. Germline CDR1 reads SNHLY; CDR2 reads FYNNEI. The CDR3 sequence is 12 residues long. DNA of the CDR3: TGTGCCAGCAGTGCAGGGTTAGAGACCCAGTACTTC. Its translation is CASSAGLETQYF.

On this clone itself: The identical CDR3 is also encoded by other nucleotide sequences in the sample. CDR3 sequence: CASSTDTDTEAFF. The CDR3 nucleotides read TGTGCCAGCAGCACCGACACAGACACTGAAGCTTTCTTT. The chain recombines TRBV9 with TRBJ1-1, with D uncertain. This CDR3 is 13 amino acids long. With 4 bases removed from V and 3 bases from J, the gap between germline ends came to 10 bases. Germline-derived CDR1 and CDR2 are SGDLS and YYNGEE.

This clone qualifies as medium-sized. The CDR3 is CASSLSSGKSYNEQFF. CDR3 in DNA: TGTGCCAGCAGCTTATCTAGCGGGAAATCCTACAATGAGCAGTTCTTC. The chain combines TRBV7-3 with TRBJ2-1, with 9 bases matching TRBD2. V lost 2 bases and J lost 1; bases outside the gene matches: 3. CDR3 length: 16 amino acids. The germline CDR1 and CDR2 sequences are SGHTA and FQGTGA.

The CDR3 reads CASSIRTAGYTF. In DNA form, the CDR3 reads TGTGCCAGCAGCATTAGGACAGCTGGCTACACCTTC. The V and J genes are TRBV11-2 and TRBJ1-2; TRBD1 is a possible D gene (6 bases). Germline values: CDR1 SGHAT, CDR2 FQNNGV. Trimming left V 5 bases short and J 7 bases short, with 11 bases between. This CDR3 is 12 amino acids long.

The chain employs TRBV11-3 and TRBJ2-2, with D tentatively TRBD2 (6 bases). Germline V gives CDR1 SGHNT, CDR2 YENEEA. V lost 8 bases and J lost 6, with 19 bases in between. This CDR3 has 15 amino acids. CDR3 protein: CASSPGPGDAGELFF. DNA of the CDR3: TGTGCCAGCTCCCCGGGACCGGGAGATGCCGGGGAGCTGTTTTTT.

V and J are TRBV5-8 and TRBJ2-1, with 11 positions matching TRBD2. V lost 4 bases to trimming and J lost 4 bases; unmatched junction nucleotides: 13. The CDR3 extends over 18 amino acids. Germline CDR1 and CDR2: SGHTS and YDEGEE. The CDR3 sequence is CASSLLAGVDVFYNEQFF. The CDR3, as DNA: TGTGCCAGCAGCCTACTAGCGGGAGTCGATGTATTTTACAATGAGCAGTTCTTC.

V is TRBV13 and J is TRBJ2-3; no firm D call. With 0 bases removed from V and 2 bases from J, the gap between germline ends came to 12 bases. The CDR3 sequence is 16 residues long. Germline assignment: CDR1 PRHDT and CDR2 FYEKMQ (reference sequence). The CDR3 DNA sequence: TGTGCCAGCAGCTTAGGCTCGGTCGGTTACACAGATACGCAGTATTTT. Translation gives CASSLGSVGYTDTQYF.

This chain links TRBV11-2 with TRBJ2-7; tentatively, D is TRBD1 (6 bases). The CDR3 has 17 amino acids. The V and J ends lost 4 bases and 1 base respectively, with 20 bases between them. Germline CDR1 SGHAT, CDR2 FQNNGV. The DNA of the CDR3 is TGTGCCAGCAGCTCCCAAAAAACAGGGATCTTGTCCTACGAGCAGTACGTC. It yields the protein CASSSQKTGILSYEQYV.

The rearrangement uses TRBV5-1 and TRBJ1-2, with TRBD1 identical over 7 bases. The V segment lost 1 base and the J segment 7 bases; nucleotides outside the gene matches: 10. This CDR3 contains 15 residues. The germline CDR1 and CDR2 sequences are SGHRS and YFSETQ. CDR3: CASSLQQGTLAGYTF. In nucleotides, the CDR3 is TGCGCCAGCAGCTTGCAACAGGGGACGTTGGCTGGCTACACCTTC.

The rearrangement joins TRBV5-4 to TRBJ1-1; 7 bases fit TRBD1. Germline CDR1 reads SGHNT; CDR2 reads YYREEE (reference sequence). V lost 0 bases and J lost 0; bases outside the gene matches: 5. CDR3 size: 16 residues. This CDR3 is CASSLVAGGMNTEAFF. DNA of the CDR3: TGTGCCAGCAGCTTGGTGGCAGGGGGGATGAACACTGAAGCTTTCTTT.

This rearrangement joins TRBV10-1 to TRBJ2-7; TRBD2 agrees at 8 bases. The J segment lost 2 bases and the V segment lost 1 base, leaving 16 bases of the junction unmatched. This CDR3 has 19 residues. The germline V gene encodes CDR1 WNHNN and CDR2 SYGVQD (reference sequence). The CDR3 DNA sequence: TGCGCCAGCAGTGAGTTCAAACCGGGCCGACTAGCGAGGACCTACGAGCAGTACGTC. Translation: CASSEFKPGRLARTYEQYV.

The chain has TRBV5-1 and TRBJ1-2; 9 bases align to TRBD1. Germline values: CDR1 SGHRS, CDR2 YFSETQ. There are 13 residues in the CDR3. After removal of 0 bases from V and 8 bases from J, the junction contained 2 bases not matched to a gene. The CDR3 loop is CASSLGQGEGYTF. The CDR3, as DNA: TGCGCCAGCAGCTTGGGACAGGGGGAAGGCTACACCTTC.

The V gene is TRBV19, the J gene TRBJ2-3, with a weak D call TRBD2 (6 bases). The V end was cut by 6 bases, the J end by 4 bases, with 14 bases between. Germline CDR1 and CDR2: LNHDA and SQIVND (reference sequence). The CDR3 is 14 residues long. The CDR3 DNA reads as TGTGCCAGTAGGGTACAGCCGGGGGCAGATACGCAGTATTTT. Amino acids: CASRVQPGADTQYF.

This clone was detected a few times. The chain couples TRBV9 to TRBJ1-1; D is undetermined. The V and J ends lost 4 bases and 0 bases respectively, with 7 bases between them. CDR1 and CDR2 (germline): SGDLS, YYNGEE. The CDR3 spans 13 residues. The CDR3 DNA reads TGTGCCAGCAGCTCTGGGCTGAACACTGAAGCTTTCTTT. This encodes CASSSGLNTEAFF.

This clone occurred once. V gene TRBV7-8 combines with J gene TRBJ2-1; 8 positions match TRBD1. V was pared by 5 bases and J by 9 bases, with 21 bases of the junction left unmatched. CDR1 is SGHVS and CDR2 is FQNEAQ in the germline V gene. This CDR3 contains 18 residues. The CDR3 DNA reads as TGTGCCAGCAGCGCAACCACCCACAGGGGGACTGCGGCACGTGAGCAGTTCTTC. Its protein is CASSATTHRGTAAREQFF.

The chain uses TRBV5-1 and TRBJ2-5; possible D gene TRBD1, 5 bases. Looked up from germline, CDR1 is SGHRS and CDR2 is YFSETQ. The ends were cut back, 3 bases at V and 1 base at J, with 13 bases in the middle. The CDR3 extends over 15 amino acids. The CDR3 loop is CASSSTGAPQETQYF. The CDR3 nucleotides read TGCGCCAGCAGCTCCACAGGCGCGCCCCAAGAGACCCAGTACTTC.

The gene calls are TRBV6-5 and TRBJ1-5; the match to TRBD1 covers 9 bases. The CDR3 sequence is 15 residues long. V lost 4 bases, J lost 4 bases, and 5 bases stayed unmatched. Germline V gives CDR1 MNHEY, CDR2 SVGAGI. CDR3 sequence (DNA): TGTGCCAGCAGTTCAGGGGGGACAGGGAATCAGCCCCAGCATTTT. This sequence encodes CASSSGGTGNQPQHF.

The rearrangement uses TRBV27 and TRBJ1-1; 9 nucleotides match TRBD1. Per germline, CDR1 MNHEY and CDR2 SMNVEV (reference sequence). The CDR3 is made up of 14 amino acids. The trim removed 6 bases at V and 3 bases at J, leaving 5 bases unmatched. The CDR3 sequence: CASRRTGVYTEAFF. For the CDR3, the DNA is TGTGCCAGCAGGAGGACAGGGGTTTACACTGAAGCTTTCTTT.

This rearrangement joins TRBV19 to TRBJ1-5; D is unclear. This CDR3 contains 14 residues. Germline V lookup: CDR1 LNHDA, CDR2 SQIVND (reference sequence). Deletions cut 3 bases from V and 1 base from J, with 7 bases between. The CDR3 spells CASSINLSNQPQHF. The CDR3 DNA reads TGTGCCAGTAGTATTAATTTGAGCAATCAGCCCCAGCATTTT.

The rearrangement uses TRBV15 and TRBJ2-7, with 7 positions matching TRBD2. Germline lookup yields CDR1 LNHNV and CDR2 YYDKDF (reference sequence). The CDR3 consists of 16 residues. The J segment lost 2 bases and the V segment lost 1 base, leaving 8 bases of the junction unmatched. The CDR3 sequence is CATSRVPSGYPYEQYF. In nucleotides, the CDR3 is TGTGCCACCAGCAGAGTCCCTAGCGGCTACCCCTACGAGCAGTACTTC.

The CDR3 sequence: CAISERTSRSTDTQYF. DNA for the CDR3: TGTGCCATCAGTGAGCGGACTAGCCGTAGCACAGATACGCAGTATTTT. The genes are TRBV10-3 and TRBJ2-3; 8 positions agree with TRBD2. The CDR3 is 16 residues long. Germline CDR1 and CDR2: ENHRY and SYGVKD. The ends lost 2 bases at V and 0 bases at J; junction bases unmatched: 4.

The chain links TRBV6-5 to TRBJ2-3; 9 positions agree with TRBD2. CDR1 MNHEY and CDR2 SVGAGI come from the germline V gene. The CDR3 totals 12 residues. With 9 bases clipped from V and 9 bases from J, the junction kept 7 bases outside the gene matches. The CDR3 sequence: CASSREGLTQYF. CDR3 coding DNA: TGTGCCAGTTCGCGGGAGGGTCTGACGCAGTATTTT.